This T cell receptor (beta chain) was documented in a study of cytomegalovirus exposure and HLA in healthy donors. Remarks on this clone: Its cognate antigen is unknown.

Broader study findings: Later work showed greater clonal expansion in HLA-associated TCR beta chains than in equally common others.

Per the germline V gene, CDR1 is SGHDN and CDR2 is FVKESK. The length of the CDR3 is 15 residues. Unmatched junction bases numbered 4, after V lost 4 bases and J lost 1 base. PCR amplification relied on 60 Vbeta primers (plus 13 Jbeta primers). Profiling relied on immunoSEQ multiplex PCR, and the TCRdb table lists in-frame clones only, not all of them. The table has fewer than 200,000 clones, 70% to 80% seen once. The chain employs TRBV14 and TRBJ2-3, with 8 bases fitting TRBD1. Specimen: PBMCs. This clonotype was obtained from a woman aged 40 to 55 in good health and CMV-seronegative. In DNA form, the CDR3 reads TGTGCCAGCAGCCCCAGGGGGCCCGGCACAGATACGCAGTATTTT. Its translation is CASSPRGPGTDTQYF.